This TCR beta chain was identified during a study of T-cell memory formation after mild COVID-19. Study results and caveats: A subset of responding clones appeared in pre-infection memory, suggesting cross-reactive memory joined.

V lost 0 bases and J lost 0, with 6 bases in between. Germline-derived CDR1 and CDR2 are SGDLS and YYNGEE. The length of the CDR3 is 14 residues. Barcoded TCR alpha and TCR beta cDNA libraries with UMIs came from 5'RACE using constant-segment primers. Using its own MiXCR run on the 5' RACE reads, TCRdb lists one record per CDR3 protein. The sample carries roughly 140,000 distinct CDR3 sequences, about 14% recorded once. A few counts support this clonotype. Its target is unknown. The receptor was derived from an adult woman who had mild COVID-19 (a few samples of this study predate the infection). Cell type and time point are not known. The J gene is TRBJ1-1, the V gene TRBV9; D is unresolved. The sample consisted of PBMCs or a T cell subset sorted from them (not recorded which). This chain's CDR3 is CASSVEDLNTEAFF. The CDR3 nucleotides read TGTGCCAGCAGCGTAGAGGACCTGAACACTGAAGCTTTCTTT.